One and the same sample provided the 7 T cell receptor beta chains below, sequenced in a study of molecular identifiers for immune sequencing clone quantification. TCRdb itself ran the PCR reads through MiXCR, one entry per CDR3 protein. In the table there are about half a million distinct CDR3 sequences, about 21% of which are singletons. Sequenced: naive CD8+ T cells from blood, with Jurkat cell RNA spiked in. As to subset: FACS-sorted CD8+CD4-CCR7+CD45RA+ naive T cells. These receptors were collected from a human donor in good health. Some libraries in this study had Jurkat cell RNA spiked in.

The sample holds a few counts of this clonotype. The J gene is TRBJ2-4, the V gene TRBV3-1, with D possibly TRBD1 on 5 matching bases. This CDR3 region has 15 residues. Deletions cut 0 bases from V and 4 bases from J, with 10 bases between. CDR1 is LGHDT, CDR2 YNNKEL, per germline (reference sequence). The CDR3 bases are TGTGCCAGCAGCCAAGATGGCCAGGGTAAAAACATTCAGTACTTC. Translation gives CASSQDGQGKNIQYF.

A few counts support this clonotype. The rearrangement uses TRBV27 and TRBJ2-7; TRBD1 aligns across 9 bases. V was clipped by 6 bases and J by 3 bases; unmatched bases: 15. Per germline, CDR1 MNHEY and CDR2 SMNVEV (reference sequence). The CDR3 is 17 residues long. The CDR3 is CASRARMGQGPDYEQYF. Written as DNA, the CDR3 is TGTGCCAGCAGAGCGCGCATGGGACAGGGACCGGACTACGAGCAGTACTTC.

This clonotype was seen ten or more times. The V and J genes are TRBV5-6 and TRBJ2-7; 7 bases fit TRBD1. V shed 2 bases, J shed 5 bases, and the junction held 7 bases outside the gene matches. Germline lookup yields CDR1 SGHDT and CDR2 YYEEEE. The CDR3 loop spans 14 amino acids. DNA of the CDR3: TGTGCCAGCAGCTTAGCCGGGACAGCCCACGAGCAGTACTTC. This sequence encodes CASSLAGTAHEQYF.

With respect to this clonotype: This could be a read error, since a much larger clone is one nucleotide away. This chain connects TRBV20-1 to TRBJ2-5; D gene uncertain. Trimming pared 3 bases from V and 6 bases from J, leaving 14 bases between. Germline V CDR1 and CDR2: DFQATT, SNEGSKA (reference sequence). The CDR3 is made up of 13 amino acids. The CDR3: CSASPQMEKTQYF. For the CDR3, the DNA is TGCAGTGCTAGTCCTCAGATGGAAAAGACCCAGTACTTC.

This clonotype was counted a few times. V usage is TRBV20-1 and J usage is TRBJ2-7, with 9 bases matching TRBD2. The ends lost 0 bases at V and 0 bases at J; junction bases unmatched: 9. The CDR3 runs to 17 residues. Germline values: CDR1 DFQATT, CDR2 SNEGSKA (reference sequence). CDR3 DNA sequence: TGCAGTGCTAGAGACCCCGGGGCTAGCGGGACCTCCTACGAGCAGTACTTC. Protein: CSARDPGASGTSYEQYF.

This clonotype occurred a few times. V gene TRBV12-5 combines with J gene TRBJ1-5, with 9 bases fitting TRBD1. CDR3 length equals 14 residues. Germline V lookup: CDR1 LGHNT, CDR2 FRNRAP. Unmatched junction bases numbered 3, after V lost 5 bases and J lost 4 bases. Here the CDR3 DNA reads TGTGCTAGTGGTCCCGGGACAGGGAATCAGCCCCAGCATTTT. Amino acid sequence: CASGPGTGNQPQHF.

As to this clonotype: It may be a read error: a sequence one base away is much more abundant. The chain recombines TRBV7-9 with TRBJ2-7; TRBD2 is a possible D gene (5 bases). CDR3 length: 14 amino acids. Germline V lookup: CDR1 SEHNR, CDR2 FQNEAQ (reference sequence). Trimming removed 5 bases at V and 3 bases at J, with 14 bases between. The CDR3 reads CASSPGLGDYEQYF. The CDR3 DNA is TGTGCCAGCAGCCCCGGACTCGGAGACTACGAGCAGTACTTC.